Listed here are 5 T cell receptor beta chains from one sample, sequenced in a study of OX40 agonist ivuxolimab in advanced cancers. Profiled with immunoSEQ multiplex PCR; TCRdb holds only in-frame clones, not every one. In the table there are about 63,000 clones, roughly 87% of which are singletons. The sequencing used CD4+ or CD8+ T cells sorted from blood, collected in a trial of the OX40 agonist ivuxolimab. The receptors originated from an adult with an advanced solid tumor such as melanoma, head and neck, liver or kidney cancer.

This clone was detected only once. The chain has TRBV18 and TRBJ2-2, with 9 bases that match TRBD1. The ends lost 5 bases at V and 6 bases at J; junction bases unmatched: 1. Germline CDR1 reads KGHSH; CDR2 reads LQKENI. This CDR3 has 13 residues. The DNA for the CDR3 is TGTGCCAGCTCAAGGACAGGGGCCGGGGAGCTGTTTTTT. This sequence encodes CASSRTGAGELFF.

The chain uses TRBV5-4 and TRBJ2-1; 10 bases line up with TRBD2. CDR1 is SGHNT, CDR2 YYREEE, per germline (reference sequence). This CDR3 has 16 residues. V trimming: 2 bases; J trimming: 7 bases; junction bases outside the gene matches: 9. CDR3 sequence reads: CASSFRGTSAKNEQFF. The CDR3 DNA is TGTGCCAGCAGCTTCCGCGGGACTAGCGCTAAGAATGAGCAGTTCTTC.

The sample holds one count of this clone. The CDR3 bases are TGCGCCAGCAGCTTACGAGACACAGATACGCAGTATTTT. Encoded protein: CASSLRDTDTQYF. The chain recombines TRBV5-1 with TRBJ2-3; the D is unclear. CDR1 and CDR2 from the germline V gene are SGHRS and YFSETQ. The CDR3 consists of 13 residues. The V end was cut by 2 bases, the J end by 2 bases, with 6 bases between.

The rearrangement links TRBV5-1 to TRBJ1-1; 10 bases fit TRBD1. The CDR3 is made up of 16 amino acids. Germline values: CDR1 SGHRS, CDR2 YFSETQ. V trimming: 0 bases; J trimming: 6 bases; junction bases outside the gene matches: 8. The DNA of the CDR3 is TGCGCCAGCAGCTTGGTAGTTCGACAGGGGGCTTCTGAAGCTTTCTTT. Protein sequence: CASSLVVRQGASEAFF.

This clone was observed once. The chain joins TRBV30 to TRBJ2-7; TRBD2 aligns across 11 bases. The CDR3 sequence is 14 residues long. V was clipped by 1 base and J by 6 bases; unmatched bases: 5. Germline CDR1 and CDR2: GTSNPN and SVGIG (reference sequence). In nucleotides, the CDR3 is TGTGCCTGGAGTGGTCTAGCGGGAGGATCCGAGCAGTACTTC. This sequence encodes CAWSGLAGGSEQYF.